This TCR beta chain was found in a study of T cells after yellow fever vaccination. Study in general: Preparation of the low-cell-number fractions used SMART-Seq v4 Ultra Low Input.

TCRdb reprocessed the 5' RACE reads with MiXCR, giving one entry per CDR3 protein. The sample lists 250,000 or so distinct CDR3 sequences, less than 8.5% seen once, with approximately 0.85% in the top ten. This clonotype occurred many times. Germline CDR1 and CDR2: MNHEY and SMNVEV (reference sequence). This CDR3 region has 15 residues. V dropped 8 bases and J dropped 4 bases, with 20 bases sitting between them. The sample here was CD4+ T cells sorted from PBMCs, taken 15 days after the yellow fever booster vaccination. The TCR was taken from a man in his thirties or forties who received the YFV17D yellow fever vaccine. The chain is built from TRBV27 and TRBJ2-5; D unclear. The CDR3 coding sequence is TGTGCCAGCTCTTCGGGCCCCCGCCGCGGAGAGACCCAGTACTTC. This encodes CASSSGPRRGETQYF.